This record looks at one T cell receptor (beta chain) sequence and its context. Its antigen is not known. These data are taken from a study of PD-L1 blockade in urothelial cancer. Study-level background: It was around 2014 that patients started atezolizumab at 1,200 mg intravenously every 3 weeks.

Synthetic analogs of TCR templates were spiked into every PCR. Libraries were prepared by immunoSEQ multiplex PCR; TCRdb keeps only in-frame clonotypes and omits some of them. The repertoire holds about 48,000 clones, with roughly 80% as singletons. Time point defined: peripheral blood 6 weeks after treatment start. The CDR3 is made up of 15 amino acids. V was pared by 4 bases and J by 2 bases, with 11 bases between. CDR1 and CDR2 (germline): MNHEY, SVGAGI. General study findings and limits: Prediction of better survival came from below-median pretreatment blood TCR clonality.

Sequences were derived from PBMCs, sampled around atezolizumab (anti-PD-L1) treatment. V gene TRBV6-5 combines with J gene TRBJ2-2, with a possible D match to TRBD2 (6 bases). This sequence originates from a man between 65 and 85 years old with urothelial cancer. CDR3 in DNA: TGTGCCAGCAGTTCCGCGGGAATTAACACCGGGGAGCTGTTTTTT. It translates to CASSSAGINTGELFF.